One and the same sample provided the 12 T cell receptor beta chains below, sequenced in a study of blood T cell repertoires in COVID-19. Assay used: immunoSEQ multiplex PCR; TCRdb lists only in-frame clones, some missing. The repertoire consists of over 100,000 clones, with around 82% occurring once and the leading ten covering about 4.5%. Source material: peripheral blood. The source is a human donor in a cohort sampled during active or convalescent COVID-19.

This clone showed up just a few times. This chain uses TRBV18 with TRBJ2-1, with 10 bases that match TRBD2. Per germline, CDR1 KGHSH and CDR2 LQKENI. The CDR3 runs to 18 residues. The junction had 13 bases not matched to a gene; V was cut back by 3 bases and J by 5 bases. Written as DNA, the CDR3 is TGTGCCAGCTCACCCTGGTTTGATAGCGGGAGGAGGAACAATGAGCAGTTCTTC. It encodes CASSPWFDSGRRNNEQFF.

The chain links TRBV3-1 (or the pseudogene TRBV3-2) to TRBJ1-2; the D is unclear. The CDR3 consists of 15 residues. The germline V gene encodes CDR1 LGHDT and CDR2 YNNKEL (reference sequence). V gave up 0 bases and J gave up 7 bases, with 15 bases separating them. The DNA of the CDR3 is TGTGCCAGCAGCCAAGATGAGGGAAGGAAGCGTGGCTACACCTTC. Translated: CASSQDEGRKRGYTF.

This clone was seen once. The V call is TRBV10-1, the J call TRBJ2-3, with a possible D match to TRBD2 (5 bases). This CDR3 is 12 amino acids long. Germline CDR1 reads WNHNN; CDR2 reads SYGVQD (reference sequence). V was cut by 2 bases and J by 7 bases, with 7 bases left in between. The CDR3, as DNA: TGCGCCAGCAGTGAGGGCGGGTATACGCAGTATTTT. Amino acids: CASSEGGYTQYF.

The rearrangement joins TRBV18 to TRBJ1-6, with a tentative D call TRBD1 (5 bases). Deletions cut 5 bases from V and 0 bases from J, with 14 bases between. The length of the CDR3 is 17 residues. The germline gives CDR1 KGHSH, CDR2 LQKENI. The CDR3 DNA reads TGTGCCAGCTCATCAGGGTTTAGGGTCTCCTATAATTCACCCCTCCACTTT. It is translated as CASSSGFRVSYNSPLHF.

As for this clone: Distinct nucleotide sequences in the sample also encode this CDR3. V usage is TRBV19 and J usage is TRBJ1-5; D remains ambiguous. The ends were cut back, 2 bases at V and 2 bases at J, with 7 bases in the middle. The germline gives CDR1 LNHDA, CDR2 SQIVND (reference sequence). This CDR3 region has 14 residues. The CDR3, as DNA: TGTGCCAGTAGTATACACGGAGGCAATCAGCCCCAGCATTTT. This translates into CASSIHGGNQPQHF.

The chain recombines TRBV24-1 with TRBJ1-5; 11 positions match TRBD1. CDR1 is KGHDR and CDR2 is SFDVKD in the germline V gene. CDR3 size: 14 residues. V lost 9 bases, J lost 6 bases, and 6 bases stayed unmatched. CDR3 region: CATSDRGQGQPQHF. As DNA, the CDR3 is TGTGCCACCTCGGACAGGGGGCAGGGTCAGCCCCAGCATTTT.

The chain uses TRBV7-2 and TRBJ2-5; 10 nucleotides align to TRBD2. Trimming at V came to 1 base and at J to 4 bases, leaving 15 bases not matched to a gene. Per germline, CDR1 SGHTA and CDR2 FQGNSA. The length of the CDR3 is 19 residues. The CDR3 region has the DNA TGTGCCAGCAGCTTAGGTCCAGCGGGGGGGCCTGGGAATCCAGAGACCCAGTACTTC. It encodes CASSLGPAGGPGNPETQYF.

The chain carries TRBV11-3 and TRBJ2-2, with 9 bases aligning to TRBD1. After removal of 5 bases from V and 7 bases from J, the junction contained 8 bases not matched to a gene. Germline lookup yields CDR1 SGHNT and CDR2 YENEEA. This CDR3 has 15 amino acids. CDR3 sequence reads: CASSQDRGTFGELFF. As DNA, the CDR3 is TGTGCCAGCAGCCAAGACAGGGGGACATTCGGGGAGCTGTTTTTT.

In nucleotides, the CDR3 is TGTGCCAGCAGCTTAGACCGGGGGGGCACTGAAGCTTTCTTT. Encoded protein: CASSLDRGGTEAFF. This chain connects TRBV7-2 to TRBJ1-1, with D possibly TRBD1 on 5 matching bases. V was trimmed by 1 base and J by 4 bases, leaving 10 bases between them. The CDR3 has 14 residues. Germline CDR1 and CDR2: SGHTA and FQGNSA.

The chain combines TRBV6-5 with TRBJ2-7; 12 nucleotides agree with TRBD2. Germline V CDR1 and CDR2: MNHEY, SVGAGI. The junction had 5 bases not matched to a gene; V was cut back by 2 bases and J by 3 bases. The CDR3 is 16 amino acids. The CDR3 sequence is CASSYRTSGENYEQYF. In nucleotides, the CDR3 is TGTGCCAGCAGTTACAGGACTAGCGGGGAGAACTACGAGCAGTACTTC.

The chain uses TRBV5-1 and TRBJ2-3; TRBD2 agrees at 12 bases. Per the germline V gene, CDR1 is SGHRS and CDR2 is YFSETQ. The CDR3 spans 20 residues. The V and J ends lost 0 bases and 3 bases, in that order; junction bases with no gene match: 14. The CDR3 DNA reads as TGCGCCAGCAGCTTGGCAATCGGTTTCGGGACTAGCGGGCTAACAGATACGCAGTATTTT. This gives the protein CASSLAIGFGTSGLTDTQYF.

This chain connects TRBV7-9 to TRBJ2-7, with TRBD1 matching 7 bases. The germline gives CDR1 SEHNR, CDR2 FQNEAQ (reference sequence). J lost 5 bases, V lost 4 bases, and 2 bases had no gene match. This CDR3 has 12 residues. CDR3 protein: CASSSTGDEQYF. CDR3 bases: TGTGCCAGCAGCTCCACAGGGGACGAGCAGTACTTC.